This TCR beta chain was observed in a study of blood T cell repertoires in COVID-19. Whole-study context: In each case, the material was cDNA or gDNA derived from T cells, B-cell-depleted T cells, or PBMCs.

Per the study methods: Nucleated cell counts were estimated from reference gene primer amplification. Here immunoSEQ multiplex PCR was the method, and the copy in TCRdb shows in-frame clones only, minus some. The V and J calls and clone size come from that table; D and trimming were worked out from the DNA. The data show tens of thousands of clones, roughly 88% seen once. The V end was cut by 4 bases, the J end by 5 bases, with 12 bases between. Per germline, CDR1 SGHNT and CDR2 YYREEE (reference sequence). The CDR3 contains 13 residues. The source of this sequence is a woman aged 55-69 years with acute or convalescent COVID-19. What was sequenced was peripheral blood. The V gene is TRBV5-4, the J gene TRBJ2-5, with D perhaps matching TRBD1 (6 bases). CDR3 sequence reads: CASSRGQLETQYF. Here the CDR3 DNA reads TGTGCCAGCAGCCGCGGACAGTTGGAGACCCAGTACTTC. The entire variable domain, with the rest obtained from reference TRBV5-4 and TRBJ2-5, is as follows: ETGVTQSPTHLIKTRGQQVTLRCSSQSGHNTVSWYQQALGQGPQFIFQYYREEENGRGNFPPRFSGLQFPNYSSELNVNALELDDSALYLCASSRGQLETQYFGPGTRLLVL.